This T cell receptor beta chain was documented in a study of blood T cell repertoires in COVID-19. Germline V CDR1 and CDR2: ENHRY, SYGVKD. There are 11 residues in the CDR3. Assay used: immunoSEQ multiplex PCR; TCRdb lists only in-frame clones, some missing. Among about 270,000 clones listed, about nine tenths were seen once. A word on this clone: The junction departs from the called germline gene at one end, perhaps through a read error.

This rearrangement joins TRBV10-3 to TRBJ2-7; TRBD1 is a possible D gene (5 bases). The TCR comes from a man in his forties with active or convalescent COVID-19. Material: peripheral blood. This chain's CDR3 is CAISNDSYTAF. The CDR3 DNA reads as TGTGCCATCAGCAACGACAGCTACACTGCCTTC.